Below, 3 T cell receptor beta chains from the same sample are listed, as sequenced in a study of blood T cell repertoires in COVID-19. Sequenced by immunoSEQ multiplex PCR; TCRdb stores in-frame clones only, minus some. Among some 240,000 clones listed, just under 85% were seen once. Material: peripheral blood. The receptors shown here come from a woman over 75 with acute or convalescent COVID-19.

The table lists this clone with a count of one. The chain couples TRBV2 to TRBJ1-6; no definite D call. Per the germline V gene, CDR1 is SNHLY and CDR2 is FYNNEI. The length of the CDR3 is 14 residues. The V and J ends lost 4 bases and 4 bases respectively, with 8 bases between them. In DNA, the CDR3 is TGTGCCAGCAGTGCCCCAGGTTATAATTCACCCCTCCACTTT. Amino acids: CASSAPGYNSPLHF.

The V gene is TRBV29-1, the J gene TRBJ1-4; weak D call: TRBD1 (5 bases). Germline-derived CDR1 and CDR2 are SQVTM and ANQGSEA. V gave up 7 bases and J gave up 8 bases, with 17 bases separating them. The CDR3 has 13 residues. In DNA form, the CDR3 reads TGCAGCGGGTCTTGGGGGGTCCGGGAAAAACTGTTTTTT. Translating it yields CSGSWGVREKLFF. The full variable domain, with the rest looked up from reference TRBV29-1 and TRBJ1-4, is SAVISQKPSRDICQRGTSLTIQCQVDSQVTMMFWYRQQPGQSLTLIATANQGSEATYESGFVIDKFPISRPNLTFSTLTVSNMSPEDSSIYLCSGSWGVREKLFFGSGTQLSVL.

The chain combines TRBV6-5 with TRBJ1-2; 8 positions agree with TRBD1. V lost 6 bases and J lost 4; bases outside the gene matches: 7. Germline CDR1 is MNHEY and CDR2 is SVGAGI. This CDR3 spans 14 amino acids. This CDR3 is CASRPTGGSYGYTF. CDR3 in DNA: TGTGCCAGCAGACCCACAGGGGGGAGCTATGGCTACACCTTC.